This TCR beta chain is from a study of PD-1 blockade in classical Hodgkin lymphoma. The study, taken as a whole, reports: According to reports, newly diagnosed patients had lower baseline TCR diversity than healthy donors, and relapsed/refractory patients had lower baseline TCR diversity still. The CD4+ diversity rise by C4D1 was clearest in complete responders.

Clones were sequenced by immunoSEQ multiplex PCR, and TCRdb holds only the in-frame ones, with some missing. This table holds roughly 21,000 clones, around 85% found once. For this clone: Its antigen remains unidentified.

The V gene lost 6 bases and the J gene lost 4 bases, with 19 bases spanning the gap. The CDR3 has 16 amino acids. CDR1 MNHEY and CDR2 SMNVEV come from the germline V gene (reference sequence). Described time point: cycle 4 day 1 (C4D1), after 5 to 7 weeks of nivolumab. Each and every patient relapsed after autologous stem cell transplantation, and patients got differing brentuximab vedotin exposure. This sample comprised peripheral blood mononuclear cells (PBMCs), obtained before the fourth cycle of nivolumab. The gene calls are TRBV27 and TRBJ2-1, with D maybe TRBD2 (6 bases). The clonotype comes from a human donor with classical Hodgkin lymphoma. The CDR3 region has the DNA TGTGCCAGCAGAACCGAATTACTAGCCGTTTACAATGAGCAGTTCTTC. This sequence encodes CASRTELLAVYNEQFF.